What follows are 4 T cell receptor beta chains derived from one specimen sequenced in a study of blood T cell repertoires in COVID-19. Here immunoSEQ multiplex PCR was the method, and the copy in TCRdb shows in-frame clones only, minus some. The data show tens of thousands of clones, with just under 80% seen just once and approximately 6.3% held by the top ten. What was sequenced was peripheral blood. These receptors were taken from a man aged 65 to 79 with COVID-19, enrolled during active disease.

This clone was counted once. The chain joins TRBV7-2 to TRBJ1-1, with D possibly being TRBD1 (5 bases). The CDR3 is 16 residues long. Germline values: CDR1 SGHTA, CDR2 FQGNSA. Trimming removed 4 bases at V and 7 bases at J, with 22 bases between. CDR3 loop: CASSSRSVTRAGEAFF. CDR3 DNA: TGTGCCAGCAGCTCCAGAAGCGTAACCAGGGCCGGTGAAGCTTTCTTT.

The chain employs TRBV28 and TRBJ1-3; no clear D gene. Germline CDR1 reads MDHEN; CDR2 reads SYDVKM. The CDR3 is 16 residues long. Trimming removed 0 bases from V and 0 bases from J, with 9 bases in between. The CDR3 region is CASSLWQAYSGNTIYF. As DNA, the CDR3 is TGTGCCAGCAGTTTATGGCAGGCGTACTCTGGAAACACCATATATTTT.

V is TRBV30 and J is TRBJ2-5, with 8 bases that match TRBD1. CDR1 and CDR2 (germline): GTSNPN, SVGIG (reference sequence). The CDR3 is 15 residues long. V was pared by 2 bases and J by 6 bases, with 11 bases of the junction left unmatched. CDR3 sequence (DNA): TGTGCCTGGAGTACCCCGGACAGGGTGGTAAAGACCCAGTACTTC. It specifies CAWSTPDRVVKTQYF.

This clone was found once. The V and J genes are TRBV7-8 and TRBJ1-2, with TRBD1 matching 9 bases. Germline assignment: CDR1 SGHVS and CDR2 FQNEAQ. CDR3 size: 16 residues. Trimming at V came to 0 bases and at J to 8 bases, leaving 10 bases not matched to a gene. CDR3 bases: TGTGCCAGCAGCTTAGCGAACGCCGGGACAGGGACCGGCTACACCTTC. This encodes CASSLANAGTGTGYTF.